The T cell receptor beta chain described here comes from a study of blood T cell repertoires in COVID-19. V was trimmed by 3 bases and J by 6 bases, leaving 9 bases between them. This CDR3 has 14 residues. Per germline, CDR1 MNHEY and CDR2 SMNVEV (reference sequence). Data came from immunoSEQ multiplex PCR; TCRdb stores just in-frame clones and leaves some out. Seen here are about 270,000 clones, around 86% observed once, and the top ten hold roughly 8.5%. This receptor was obtained from a middle-aged man with active or convalescent COVID-19. The chain is built from TRBV27 and TRBJ1-6; D remains unclear. What was sequenced was peripheral blood. The CDR3 loop is CASSFGVGNSPLHF. The DNA of the CDR3 is TGTGCCAGCAGTTTCGGGGTTGGTAATTCACCCCTCCACTTT.